A selection of T cell receptor beta chains follows, all from one sample in a study of shared clonotypes between healthy human individuals. Using immunoSEQ multiplex PCR, the repertoire was profiled, and TCRdb retains in-frame clones only, with some absent. The sample records 2 million or so clones, about 95% being singletons. Sequencing was carried out using naive CD8+ T cells sorted from blood. Every receptor here comes from a man aged 18 to 30 in good health. CDR3s include the opening cysteine and the closing phenylalanine or tryptophan. A D gene is named only where the DNA matches it firmly. Where a row states a size, it is once, few, many or the class of an expanded clone; other rows omit it.

TRBV5-8,-,TRBJ2-7,TRBD2,CASTLLSGGESYEQYF,TGTGCCAGCACCCTCCTTAGCGGGGGGGAATCCTACGAGCAGTACTTC
TRBV5-4,-,TRBJ2-2,-,CASIGESGELFF,TGTGCCAGCATCGGAGAATCCGGGGAGCTGTTTTTT
TRBV4-3,once,TRBJ2-1,-,CASSQGSGLASYNEQFF,TGCGCCAGCAGCCAGGGTAGCGGTCTCGCCTCCTACAATGAGCAGTTCTTC
TRBV29-1,-,TRBJ1-1,-,CSAAPTGQPTEAFF,TGCAGCGCCGCTCCCACAGGGCAACCCACTGAAGCTTTCTTT
TRBV7-9,-,TRBJ2-1,-,CASSPLGNEQFF,TGTGCCAGCAGCCCTCTGGGGAATGAGCAGTTCTTC
TRBV5-1,once,TRBJ1-4,TRBD1,CASSLPTLGGSYEKLFF,TGCGCCAGCAGCTTACCTACTTTAGGGGGCTCTTACGAAAAACTGTTTTTT
TRBV2,once,TRBJ2-2,TRBD2,CASRPSGREGGELFF,TGTGCCAGCAGACCCAGCGGGAGAGAGGGCGGGGAGCTGTTTTTT
TRBV25-1,-,TRBJ2-5,TRBD1,CASSSRDRGLGQETQYF,TGTGCCAGCAGTTCCCGGGACAGGGGACTTGGCCAAGAGACCCAGTACTTC
TRBV7-9,-,TRBJ2-7,TRBD2,CASSLTSGIKGYEQYF,TGTGCCAGCAGCTTAACTAGCGGGATCAAGGGCTACGAGCAGTACTTC
TRBV4-1,-,TRBJ1-1,-,CASSQIPNTEAFF,TGCGCCAGCAGCCAAATCCCGAACACTGAAGCTTTCTTT
TRBV4-3,-,TRBJ2-7,TRBD1,CASSQVSRNTDRSYEQYF,TGCGCCAGCAGCCAAGTTTCAAGGAACACGGACAGGTCCTACGAGCAGTACTTC
TRBV28,-,TRBJ2-3,TRBD2,CASSLRWEGQTDTQYF,TGTGCCAGCAGTTTAAGGTGGGAGGGCCAGACAGATACGCAGTATTTT
TRBV28,once,TRBJ2-2,-,CASSLGSEDGELFF,TGTGCCAGCAGCTTAGGGTCGGAGGATGGGGAGCTGTTTTTT
TRBV7-9,-,TRBJ2-7,TRBD1,CASSILQGASDEQYF,TGTGCCAGCAGCATACTACAGGGGGCAAGCGACGAGCAGTACTTC
TRBV11-3,-,TRBJ2-3,-,CASSWNHRPDTQYF,TGTGCCAGCAGCTGGAACCATCGGCCAGATACGCAGTATTTT
TRBV9,-,TRBJ2-7,-,CASGPNYYEQYF,TGTGCCAGCGGTCCAAACTACTACGAGCAGTACTTC
TRBV5-1,-,TRBJ1-6,-,CASSLEGQGSSPLHF,TGCGCCAGCAGCTTGGAGGGGCAGGGGAGTTCACCCCTCCACTTT
TRBV10-3,-,TRBJ1-6,-,CAISESIENNSPLHF,TGTGCCATCAGTGAGTCGATAGAAAATAATTCACCCCTCCACTTT
TRBV6-4,once,TRBJ1-1,-,CASIVGGMMNTEAFF,TGTGCCAGCATTGTCGGGGGGATGATGAACACTGAAGCTTTCTTT
TRBV13,-,TRBJ2-1,-,CASSLGLEGILYNEQFF,TGTGCCAGCAGCTTAGGACTTGAGGGGATCCTCTACAATGAGCAGTTCTTC
TRBV11-2,-,TRBJ2-2,-,CASSPTPGELFF,TGTGCCAGCAGCCCTACACCGGGAGAGCTGTTTTTT
TRBV29-1,once,TRBJ2-7,-,CSVGQPYEQYF,TGCAGCGTTGGCCAGCCCTACGAGCAGTACTTC
TRBV7-9,-,TRBJ2-5,-,CASSLGNRGPYQETQYF,TGTGCCAGCAGCTTAGGTAACCGGGGACCGTACCAAGAGACCCAGTACTTC
TRBV18,-,TRBJ1-2,-,CASSPGPAREPNYGYTF,TGTGCCAGCTCACCAGGGCCAGCCAGGGAACCCAACTATGGCTACACCTTC
TRBV27,-,TRBJ1-5,-,CASSLTGINQPQHF,TGTGCCAGCAGTCTTACAGGGATCAATCAGCCCCAGCATTTT
TRBV29-1,once,TRBJ2-5,TRBD1,CSVERGRGETQYF,TGCAGCGTTGAAAGGGGGCGCGGTGAGACCCAGTACTTC
TRBV28,once,TRBJ1-1,TRBD1,CASSPGTGDTEAFF,TGTGCCAGCAGCCCCGGGACAGGGGACACTGAAGCTTTCTTT
TRBV30,-,TRBJ2-5,TRBD2,CAWSSTSGLFQETQYF,TGTGCCTGGAGTTCGACTAGCGGACTATTCCAAGAGACCCAGTACTTC
TRBV7-9,-,TRBJ1-1,TRBD1,CASAPPGQGLTEAFF,TGTGCCAGCGCTCCTCCGGGACAGGGACTCACTGAAGCTTTCTTT
TRBV9,-,TRBJ2-7,TRBD2,CASSLGDISGLAAIEQYF,TGTGCCAGCAGCCTAGGCGACATTTCGGGACTAGCGGCGATCGAGCAGTACTTC
TRBV5-4,-,TRBJ1-6,TRBD1,CASSQGQGRLSSYNSPLHF,TGTGCCAGCAGCCAGGGACAGGGGCGCTTGAGCTCCTATAATTCACCCCTCCACTTT
TRBV5-1,-,TRBJ2-2,-,CASSFPGDAGELFF,TGCGCCAGCAGCTTCCCAGGGGATGCCGGGGAGCTGTTTTTT
TRBV10-3,-,TRBJ1-3,-,CAISEFGNTIYF,TGTGCCATCAGTGAGTTTGGGAACACCATATATTTT
TRBV5-6,-,TRBJ2-7,-,CASSLAAGRGAPYEQYF,TGTGCCAGCAGCTTGGCCGCGGGCAGGGGTGCCCCCTACGAGCAGTACTTC
TRBV4-3,-,TRBJ2-2,TRBD2,CASSRAGLAGDRRGELFF,TGCGCCAGCAGCCGGGCCGGACTAGCGGGAGACCGCCGCGGGGAGCTGTTTTTT
TRBV6-6,-,TRBJ2-7,-,CASSYEGSYEQYF,TGTGCCAGCAGTTACGAGGGGTCCTACGAGCAGTACTTC
TRBV7-9,-,TRBJ2-1,TRBD2,CASSFLAGPYNEQFF,TGTGCCAGCAGCTTTTTAGCGGGGCCGTACAATGAGCAGTTCTTC
TRBV18,-,TRBJ2-5,-,CASSRREYDNGETQYF,TGTGCCAGCTCACGGCGGGAATACGACAATGGGGAGACCCAGTACTTC
TRBV4-1,-,TRBJ2-5,-,CASSQGPSGAGETQYF,TGCGCCAGCAGCCAAGGGCCTTCGGGGGCTGGAGAGACCCAGTACTTC
TRBV27,-,TRBJ2-7,-,CASTDSGYEQYF,TGTGCCAGCACGGACAGCGGCTACGAGCAGTACTTC
TRBV10-3,once,TRBJ2-7,-,CAPLRNPGDNSYEQYF,TGTGCCCCCTTAAGGAACCCAGGGGATAACTCCTACGAGCAGTACTTC
TRBV29-1,few,TRBJ1-2,-,CSVEDWTANYGYTF,TGCAGCGTTGAAGATTGGACAGCTAACTATGGCTACACCTTC
TRBV4-3,once,TRBJ2-4,-,CASSQDGLGDLAKNIQYF,TGCGCCAGCAGCCAAGATGGGTTGGGGGACTTAGCCAAAAACATTCAGTACTTC
TRBV4-3,-,TRBJ2-7,-,CASSSSLVTEDYEQYF,TGCGCCAGCAGCTCCAGTTTGGTAACAGAGGACTACGAGCAGTACTTC
TRBV14,-,TRBJ2-7,TRBD2,CASSQVGLAGDYEQYF,TGTGCCAGCAGCCAAGTTGGGCTAGCGGGGGACTACGAGCAGTACTTC
TRBV27,-,TRBJ2-3,-,CASSLVQGEISDTQYF,TGTGCCAGCAGTTTAGTGCAGGGCGAGATTTCAGATACGCAGTATTTT
TRBV13,-,TRBJ2-7,-,CASSHDRSYEQYF,TGTGCCAGCAGCCATGACAGGTCCTACGAGCAGTACTTC
TRBV30,few,TRBJ1-1,-,CAWSVNLDTEAFF,TGTGCCTGGAGTGTAAACTTGGACACTGAAGCTTTCTTT
TRBV11-2,-,TRBJ2-7,-,CASSLEPIPNYEQYF,TGTGCCAGCAGCTTAGAACCTATCCCAAACTACGAGCAGTACTTC
TRBV27,-,TRBJ2-3,TRBD1,CASTPLEAYRGHTDTQYF,TGTGCCAGCACCCCACTTGAGGCATACAGGGGTCACACAGATACGCAGTATTTT
TRBV9,-,TRBJ2-7,-,CASSVGQAGTYEQYF,TGTGCCAGCAGCGTAGGCCAAGCGGGTACATACGAGCAGTACTTC
TRBV15,-,TRBJ1-1,-,CATSTVNTEAFF,TGTGCCACCAGCACTGTGAACACTGAAGCTTTCTTT
TRBV6-1,-,TRBJ2-7,TRBD1,CALDPRQGWAYEQYF,TGTGCCCTAGACCCCCGACAGGGGTGGGCCTACGAGCAGTACTTC
TRBV28,-,TRBJ1-4,-,CASALGGNEKLFF,TGTGCCAGCGCTCTGGGGGGTAATGAAAAACTGTTTTTT
TRBV9,once,TRBJ2-3,-,CASSVEGLELDTQYF,TGTGCCAGCAGCGTAGAAGGGCTGGAACTGGATACGCAGTATTTT
TRBV7-9,-,TRBJ1-1,-,CASLYAGLRDTEAFF,TGTGCCAGTCTCTACGCAGGGCTGAGGGACACTGAAGCTTTCTTT
TRBV13,-,TRBJ2-4,-,CASSLPGAKNIQYF,TGTGCCAGCAGCTTACCGGGGGCCAAAAACATTCAGTACTTC